The following is a T cell receptor (beta chain) sequence with its context. As yet, its antigen is unknown. These data belong to a study of T cell responses to AZD1222 COVID-19 vaccine. The V and J ends lost 3 bases and 5 bases, in that order; junction bases with no gene match: 9. Germline V gives CDR1 SGDLS, CDR2 YYNGEE. This CDR3 spans 15 amino acids. Regarding the study as a whole: Across the whole spike, CD4 TCRs peaked at regions 160-218 and 743-854. Possibly, clonal diversity was underestimated; donors were largely white British and included more females.

Here immunoSEQ multiplex PCR was the method, and the copy in TCRdb shows in-frame clones only, minus some. The sample has some 170,000 clones, approximately 92% seen once. Here the sequenced sample was peripheral blood, taken on day 0 of AZD1222 vaccination. This TCR was sampled from an adult in good health. The chain uses TRBV9 and TRBJ2-5, with 8 bases fitting TRBD2. The chain's CDR3 is CASSESPGGRETQYF. CDR3 in DNA: TGTGCCAGCAGCGAGTCCCCGGGCGGGAGGGAGACCCAGTACTTC.